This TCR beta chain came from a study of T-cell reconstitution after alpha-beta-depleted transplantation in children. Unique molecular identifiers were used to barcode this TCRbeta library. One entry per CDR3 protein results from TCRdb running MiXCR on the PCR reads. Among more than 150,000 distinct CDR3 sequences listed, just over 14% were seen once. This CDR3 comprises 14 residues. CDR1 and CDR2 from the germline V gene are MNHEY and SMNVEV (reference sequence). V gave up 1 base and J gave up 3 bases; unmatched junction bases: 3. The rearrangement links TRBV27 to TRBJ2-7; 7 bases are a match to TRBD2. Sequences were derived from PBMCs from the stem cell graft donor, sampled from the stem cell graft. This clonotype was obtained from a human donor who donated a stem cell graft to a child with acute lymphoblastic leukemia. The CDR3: CASSLWGGSYEQYF. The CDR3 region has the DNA TGTGCCAGCAGTTTATGGGGCGGGAGCTACGAGCAGTACTTC.